The 30 T cell receptor beta chains below were found in one sample sequenced in a study of blood T cell repertoires in COVID-19. TCRdb keeps only in-frame clones here, not all; method: immunoSEQ multiplex PCR. The sample contains about 200,000 clones, roughly 90% of which appear only once. Sequenced material: peripheral blood. These receptors came from a man younger than 35 with active or convalescent COVID-19.

The chain uses TRBV3-1 (or the pseudogene TRBV3-2) and TRBJ1-3; D is unclear. The V end lost 1 base, the J end lost 4 bases, and 8 bases lay between the germline ends. Germline CDR1 is LGHDT and CDR2 is YNNKEL (reference sequence). The CDR3 has 14 amino acids. The CDR3 loop reads CASSQGVEGNTIYF. In DNA form, the CDR3 reads TGTGCCAGCAGCCAAGGGGTGGAGGGAAACACCATATATTTT.

The chain employs TRBV6-5 and TRBJ2-2, with 11 nucleotides matching TRBD1. The germline CDR1 and CDR2 sequences are MNHEY and SVGAGI. The CDR3 consists of 14 residues. With 6 bases clipped from V and 5 bases from J, the junction kept 2 bases outside the gene matches. CDR3: CASRGTGGTGELFF. The CDR3 DNA reads as TGTGCCAGCAGGGGGACAGGGGGTACCGGGGAGCTGTTTTTT.

This chain links TRBV4-2 with TRBJ1-6; 11 bases fit TRBD1. Germline CDR1 is LGHNA and CDR2 is YNFKEQ. The V and J ends lost 6 bases and 10 bases, in that order; junction bases with no gene match: 11. The CDR3 has 16 amino acids. DNA of the CDR3: TGTGCCAGCAGGGACAGGGGGCAGGCAACCGAATCACCCCTCCACTTT. Translation gives CASRDRGQATESPLHF.

The genes are TRBV12-5 and TRBJ1-5, with D unclear. The CDR3 has 12 residues. V lost 2 bases and J 7 bases, leaving 6 bases between the germline ends. Germline values: CDR1 LGHNT, CDR2 FRNRAP. The CDR3 DNA is TGTGCTAGTGGTTTGAGCCGGCAGCCCCAGCATTTT. It is translated as CASGLSRQPQHF. Variable domain in full (rest from reference TRBV12-5 and TRBJ1-5): DARVTQTPRHKVTEMGQEVTMRCQPILGHNTVFWYRQTMMQGLELLAYFRNRAPLDDSGMPKDRFSAEMPDATLATLKIQPSEPRDSAVYFCASGLSRQPQHFGDGTRLSIL.

This clone was found once. The J gene is TRBJ2-7, the V gene TRBV28, with 9 bases aligning to TRBD2. The CDR3 totals 15 residues. CDR1 is MDHEN and CDR2 is SYDVKM in the germline V gene. V was clipped by 3 bases and J by 1 base; unmatched bases: 4. The chain's CDR3 is CASSFPSGMSYEQYF. DNA of the CDR3: TGTGCCAGCAGTTTCCCTAGCGGGATGTCCTACGAGCAGTACTTC. The variable domain in full, completed from reference TRBV28 and TRBJ2-7, reads DVKVTQSSRYLVKRTGEKVFLECVQDMDHENMFWYRQDPGLGLRLIYFSYDVKMKEKGDIPEGYSVSREKKERFSLILESASTNQTSMYLCASSFPSGMSYEQYFGPGTRLTVT.

V and J are TRBV5-1 and TRBJ1-1; TRBD1 might be the D (6 bases). The CDR3 loop spans 15 amino acids. Trimming stripped 0 bases from V and 3 bases from J, with 12 bases between. Per germline, CDR1 SGHRS and CDR2 YFSETQ. The CDR3 DNA follows: TGCGCCAGCAGCTTGGCGCCAGGGGTCGACACTGAAGCTTTCTTT. Amino acid sequence: CASSLAPGVDTEAFF.

Only one count was recorded for this clone. J is TRBJ2-1 and V is TRBV5-1; 12 bases are shared with TRBD2. Losses at the gene ends were 4 bases for V and 5 bases for J; bases not matched to a gene: 13. The CDR3 extends over 18 amino acids. Germline CDR1 and CDR2: SGHRS and YFSETQ. This chain's CDR3 is CASSDLTSGGPTDNEQFF. The CDR3, as DNA: TGCGCCAGCAGCGACTTGACTAGCGGGGGCCCTACCGACAATGAGCAGTTCTTC.

The rearrangement uses TRBV7-3 and TRBJ1-2; 8 nucleotides match TRBD1. Germline V CDR1 and CDR2: SGHTA, FQGTGA. The ends lost 6 bases at V and 8 bases at J; junction bases unmatched: 8. The CDR3 sequence is 13 residues long. CDR3 sequence: CASSHGQGGGYTF. The CDR3 DNA reads as TGTGCCAGCAGTCATGGACAGGGAGGAGGCTACACCTTC.

The CDR3 DNA reads TGTGCCAGTAGTATAAGGTCCCCCCCAATGAGGACTGAAGCTTTCTTT. Translation: CASSIRSPPMRTEAFF. This chain uses TRBV19 with TRBJ1-1, with unresolved D. Germline V gives CDR1 LNHDA, CDR2 SQIVND (reference sequence). This CDR3 comprises 16 residues. The V end lost 2 bases, the J end lost 5 bases, and 18 bases lay between the germline ends.

This CDR3 is CASSLDRNTEAFF. CDR3 in DNA: TGTGCCAGCAGCCTGGACAGGAACACTGAAGCTTTCTTT. The chain has TRBV11-3 and TRBJ1-1; maybe TRBD1 (6 bases). The V end lost 5 bases, the J end lost 1 base, and 8 bases lay between the germline ends. This CDR3 region has 13 residues. The germline V gene encodes CDR1 SGHNT and CDR2 YENEEA.

The rearrangement joins TRBV5-4 to TRBJ2-5; tentative D call: TRBD1 (5 bases). The CDR3 is 13 amino acids. The germline CDR1 and CDR2 sequences are SGHNT and YYREEE (reference sequence). V was clipped by 1 base and J by 4 bases, with 8 bases between them. The DNA of the CDR3 is TGTGCCAGCAGCTTGAGTACAGGAGAGACCCAGTACTTC. This codes for CASSLSTGETQYF.

The V gene is TRBV5-5, the J gene TRBJ1-2, with D hard to call. V gave up 4 bases and J gave up 7 bases, with 11 bases separating them. Germline V gene sequence: CDR1 SGHKS, CDR2 YYEKEE (reference sequence). The CDR3 has 12 amino acids. The CDR3 loop is CASSEDGVGYTF. The CDR3 coding sequence is TGTGCCAGCAGCGAGGACGGGGTTGGCTACACCTTC.

This clone was detected once. The chain employs TRBV10-1 and TRBJ2-1; 13 bases fit TRBD2. The J segment lost 10 bases and the V segment lost 2 bases, leaving 8 bases of the junction unmatched. This CDR3 has 16 amino acids. Germline V gene sequence: CDR1 WNHNN, CDR2 SYGVQD (reference sequence). CDR3 amino acids: CASSETSGGGPEEQFF. The CDR3 DNA is TGCGCCAGCAGTGAGACTAGCGGGGGGGGCCCCGAGGAGCAGTTCTTC.

The J gene is TRBJ1-1, the V gene TRBV3-1 (or the pseudogene TRBV3-2), with D perhaps matching TRBD1 (6 bases). This CDR3 spans 13 amino acids. Trimming cost V 3 bases and J 5 bases, with 10 bases left between them. The germline CDR1 and CDR2 sequences are LGHDT and YNNKEL (reference sequence). The CDR3 is CASSHSRGTEAFF. CDR3 sequence (DNA): TGTGCCAGCAGCCATTCAAGGGGGACTGAAGCTTTCTTT.

This sequence joins TRBV7-7 and TRBJ1-2; 9 bases map to TRBD1. The CDR3 sequence is 13 residues long. V trimming: 5 bases; J trimming: 11 bases; junction bases outside the gene matches: 9. The germline CDR1 and CDR2 sequences are SSHAT and FNYEAQ (reference sequence). CDR3 sequence (DNA): TGTGCCAGCAGCCCACGGGACAGGGTATTATACACCTTC. It is translated as CASSPRDRVLYTF.

The V call is TRBV30, the J call TRBJ2-2; a possible D gene is TRBD1 (6 bases). V lost 0 bases to trimming and J lost 5 bases, with 16 bases between them. From germline, CDR1 is GTSNPN and CDR2 SVGIG (reference sequence). This CDR3 is 16 amino acids long. CDR3 nucleotide sequence: TGTGCCTGGAGTGTACGTCATTTGGGGGCTACCGGGGAGCTGTTTTTT. Protein product: CAWSVRHLGATGELFF.

This clone is a singleton in its sample. The J gene is TRBJ2-5, the V gene TRBV3-1 (or the pseudogene TRBV3-2), with TRBD1 as a possible D gene (5 bases). Trimming left V 0 bases short and J 7 bases short, with 18 bases between. The CDR3 length is 16 residues. CDR1 LGHDT and CDR2 YNNKEL come from the germline V gene (reference sequence). This CDR3 is CASSQEGSGSRGTQYF. The CDR3, as DNA: TGTGCCAGCAGCCAAGAGGGCTCAGGGTCCCGTGGGACCCAGTACTTC.

The CDR3 region has the DNA TGTGCCTCAGGCACGAACTCTGGAAACACCATATATTTT. Translation gives CASGTNSGNTIYF. The genes are TRBV6-5 and TRBJ1-3; D call uncertain. The V gene lost 11 bases and the J gene lost 0 bases, with 11 bases spanning the gap. Per the germline V gene, CDR1 is MNHEY and CDR2 is SVGAGI. The CDR3 spans 13 residues.

The V gene is TRBV27, the J gene TRBJ1-5, with D tentatively TRBD1 (6 bases). Deletions cut 6 bases from V and 1 base from J, with 13 bases between. CDR3 length: 15 residues. Germline CDR1 is MNHEY and CDR2 is SMNVEV (reference sequence). The CDR3 loop is CASRSAGASNQPQHF. The CDR3 coding sequence is TGTGCCAGCAGGTCTGCAGGGGCGAGCAATCAGCCCCAGCATTTT.

The V call is TRBV18, the J call TRBJ2-7; 10 bases are shared with TRBD1. The CDR3 is 15 residues long. The V gene's germline CDR1 is KGHSH and CDR2 LQKENI. V trimming: 0 bases; J trimming: 4 bases; junction bases outside the gene matches: 3. For the CDR3, the DNA is TGTGCCAGCTCACCACCGACAGGGGGCTGGTACGAGCAGTACTTC. It codes for CASSPPTGGWYEQYF.

The J gene is TRBJ2-3, the V gene TRBV7-9; 9 bases match TRBD1. Germline trimming cut 6 bases from V and 8 bases from J; bases unmatched to any gene: 12. Germline V gives CDR1 SEHNR, CDR2 FQNEAQ (reference sequence). The CDR3 has 15 amino acids. The CDR3 coding sequence is TGTGCCAGCAGGCTTGGGGACAGGGACGGTGGTACGCAGTATTTT. The encoded protein is CASRLGDRDGGTQYF.

The V gene is TRBV5-4, the J gene TRBJ2-2, with 9 bases lining up with TRBD1. Germline CDR1 reads SGHNT; CDR2 reads YYREEE (reference sequence). This CDR3 has 15 amino acids. The V gene end was trimmed by 4 bases and the J gene end by 7 bases; junction bases not matched to a gene: 8. CDR3 in amino acids: CASSGDRAIGGELFF. The DNA for the CDR3 is TGTGCCAGCAGCGGGGACAGGGCGATCGGCGGGGAGCTGTTTTTT.

This chain uses TRBV19 with TRBJ2-2, with D maybe TRBD2 (5 bases). The CDR3 is 15 residues long. Germline V gene sequence: CDR1 LNHDA, CDR2 SQIVND (reference sequence). V dropped 5 bases and J dropped 6 bases, with 16 bases sitting between them. The CDR3 loop reads CASSGRLPPSGELFF. The CDR3 DNA reads TGTGCCAGTAGTGGGAGACTCCCCCCGTCCGGGGAGCTGTTTTTT. The full variable domain, in which reference TRBV19 and TRBJ2-2 provide the parts outside the CDR3, is DGGITQSPKYLFRKEGQNVTLSCEQNLNHDAMYWYRQDPGQGLRLIYYSQIVNDFQKGDIAEGYSVSREKKESFPLTVTSAQKNPTAFYLCASSGRLPPSGELFFGEGSRLTVL.

The V gene is TRBV5-1, the J gene TRBJ2-3; D ambiguous. Germline values: CDR1 SGHRS, CDR2 YFSETQ. This CDR3 region has 13 residues. The V gene lost 0 bases and the J gene lost 13 bases, with 15 bases spanning the gap. CDR3: CASSLEARHTEYF. Here the CDR3 DNA reads TGCGCCAGCAGCTTGGAGGCCCGACATACCGAGTATTTT.

The chain couples TRBV18 to TRBJ2-1, with D tentatively TRBD2 (6 bases). V gave up 3 bases and J gave up 5 bases, with 23 bases separating them. Germline CDR1 KGHSH, CDR2 LQKENI. The CDR3 has 18 amino acids. The CDR3 protein is CASSPKSGLGTVNNEQFF. In nucleotides, the CDR3 is TGTGCCAGCTCACCGAAGAGTGGTTTGGGGACTGTTAACAATGAGCAGTTCTTC.

This clone was recorded only once. The chain links TRBV5-1 to TRBJ2-3; TRBD2 matches 7 bases. The CDR3 is 17 residues long. V was pared by 0 bases and J by 4 bases, with 11 bases of the junction left unmatched. Germline V gene sequence: CDR1 SGHRS, CDR2 YFSETQ. This chain's CDR3 is CASSLGLSGDSADTQYF. CDR3 nucleotide sequence: TGCGCCAGCAGCTTGGGCCTGAGCGGGGATAGCGCAGATACGCAGTATTTT.

This clone was detected many times. The chain joins TRBV6-7 to TRBJ2-2, with 7 bases identical to TRBD2. TRBV6-7 is classed as an ORF, of uncertain function. Trimming cost V 0 bases and J 0 bases; bases outside gene matches: 1. CDR3 size: 16 residues. The chain's CDR3 is CASSYSGGTNTGELFF. The CDR3 nucleotides are TGTGCCAGCAGTTACTCGGGAGGGACGAACACCGGGGAGCTGTTTTTT.

The chain employs TRBV7-2 and TRBJ1-5; possibly TRBD1 for D (6 bases). In germline, CDR1 is SGHTA, CDR2 FQGNSA. The CDR3 is 17 amino acids. Trimming shortened V by 1 base and J by 0 bases, and 13 bases separated the two germline ends. The CDR3: CASSLGTGRYSNQPQHF. For the CDR3, the DNA is TGTGCCAGCAGCTTAGGTACAGGGAGATATAGCAATCAGCCCCAGCATTTT.

CDR3 residues: CASSSQTGYTEAFF. The CDR3 region has the DNA TGTGCCAGCAGCTCCCAGACAGGTTATACTGAAGCTTTCTTT. The V and J genes are TRBV7-2 and TRBJ1-1; D perhaps matches TRBD1 (6 bases). The CDR3 is made up of 14 amino acids. CDR1 is SGHTA, CDR2 FQGNSA, per germline. The ends were cut back, 4 bases at V and 5 bases at J, with 14 bases in the middle.

The genes are TRBV18 and TRBJ2-5; possibly TRBD2 for D (5 bases). With 3 bases removed from V and 1 base from J, the gap between germline ends came to 9 bases. CDR1 KGHSH and CDR2 LQKENI come from the germline V gene. The CDR3 is 14 residues long. For the CDR3, the DNA is TGTGCCAGCTCACCGACTACAGCCCAAGAGACCCAGTACTTC. It encodes CASSPTTAQETQYF.